Each of the 32 T cell receptor beta chains below was sequenced from the same sample in a study of T-cell memory formation after mild COVID-19. One entry per CDR3 protein results from TCRdb running MiXCR on the 5' RACE reads. The table records around 100,000 distinct CDR3 sequences, 11% of them present only once. The sequenced sample was PBMCs or a T cell subset sorted from them (not recorded which). These receptors all come from a man aged 18 to 29 who had mild COVID-19 (a few samples of this study predate the infection). Cell type and time point are not known.

The chain links TRBV11-2 to TRBJ1-1, with 7 bases fitting TRBD1. CDR1 is SGHAT and CDR2 is FQNNGV in the germline V gene. Losses at the gene ends were 4 bases for V and 8 bases for J; bases not matched to a gene: 7. This CDR3 has 13 residues. CDR3 sequence reads: CASSSRGLEEAFF. DNA of the CDR3: TGTGCCAGCAGCTCGAGGGGGCTCGAAGAAGCTTTCTTT.

This clonotype was detected ten times or more. The chain links TRBV29-1 to TRBJ2-5; D is undetermined. V dropped 6 bases and J dropped 3 bases, with 5 bases sitting between them. CDR1 and CDR2 (germline): SQVTM, ANQGSEA. The CDR3 runs 10 residues. CDR3 loop: CSVLKETQYF. CDR3 DNA sequence: TGCAGCGTCCTTAAAGAGACCCAGTACTTC. Combining the CDR3 with reference TRBV29-1 and TRBJ2-5 gives the whole variable domain SAVISQKPSRDICQRGTSLTIQCQVDSQVTMMFWYRQQPGQSLTLIATANQGSEATYESGFVIDKFPISRPNLTFSTLTVSNMSPEDSSIYLCSVLKETQYFGPGTRLLVL.

This clonotype was detected ten times or more. V and J are TRBV20-1 and TRBJ1-5, with TRBD1 identical over 10 bases. Germline assignment: CDR1 DFQATT and CDR2 SNEGSKA (reference sequence). V shed 6 bases and J 5 bases; nucleotides not matched to a gene: 10. The CDR3 contains 15 residues. The CDR3 loop is CSAPLRDRGYQPQHF. CDR3 DNA sequence: TGCAGTGCCCCACTCCGGGACAGGGGCTATCAGCCCCAGCATTTT.

This clonotype came up many times. This chain uses TRBV20-1 with TRBJ2-2; D unclear. The ends were cut back, 3 bases at V and 7 bases at J, with 6 bases in the middle. The germline gives CDR1 DFQATT, CDR2 SNEGSKA (reference sequence). The CDR3 sequence is 11 residues long. CDR3 sequence (DNA): TGCAGTGCTAGTCCCGGCGGGGAGCTGTTTTTT. Its protein is CSASPGGELFF.

This clonotype occurred many times. This sequence joins TRBV7-6 and TRBJ2-3, with D perhaps matching TRBD2 (6 bases). Per germline, CDR1 SGHVS and CDR2 FNYEAQ. The ends were cut back, 4 bases at V and 4 bases at J, with 12 bases in the middle. This CDR3 comprises 14 residues. CDR3 loop: CASSSGTPSDTQYF. Written as DNA, the CDR3 is TGTGCCAGCAGCTCCGGGACTCCTTCAGATACGCAGTATTTT. Variable domain in full (rest from reference TRBV7-6 and TRBJ2-3): GAGVSQSPRYKVTKRGQDVALRCDPISGHVSLYWYRQALGQGPEFLTYFNYEAQQDKSGLPNDRFSAERPEGSISTLTIQRTEQRDSAMYRCASSSGTPSDTQYFGPGTRLTVL.

This chain uses TRBV11-2 with TRBJ2-3; D is possibly TRBD2 (7 bases). Germline V lookup: CDR1 SGHAT, CDR2 FQNNGV. The V gene lost 5 bases and the J gene lost 3 bases, with 21 bases spanning the gap. CDR3 length: 17 amino acids. The CDR3 DNA reads TGTGCCAGCAGCCCGCAGGGTCGGGGGGCCCGAACAGATACGCAGTATTTT. Its translation: CASSPQGRGARTDTQYF.

The chain carries TRBV4-2 and TRBJ1-5, with D perhaps TRBD1 (5 bases). Trimming pared 3 bases from V and 3 bases from J, leaving 18 bases between. The V gene's germline CDR1 is LGHNA and CDR2 YNFKEQ. The CDR3 sequence is 17 residues long. Here the CDR3 DNA reads TGTGCCAGCAGCCATCACCTGGCGGGTGGGGCCAATCAGCCCCAGCATTTT. Amino acids: CASSHHLAGGANQPQHF.

This clonotype has just a few counts. V usage is TRBV5-5 and J usage is TRBJ1-5; TRBD1 matches at 7 bases. Looked up from germline, CDR1 is SGHKS and CDR2 is YYEKEE (reference sequence). Trimming removed 3 bases from V and 2 bases from J; junction bases left unmatched: 2. This CDR3 has 14 residues. DNA of the CDR3: TGTGCCAGCAGCTGGGACAGCCGCAATCAGCCCCAGCATTTT. As protein: CASSWDSRNQPQHF.

This clonotype appeared a few times. This chain connects TRBV7-8 to TRBJ2-5, with D possibly matching TRBD2 (6 bases). Between the trimmed V and J ends, which lost 3 bases and 5 bases, there was a span of 22 bases. CDR3 length equals 17 residues. The germline V gene encodes CDR1 SGHVS and CDR2 FQNEAQ. The CDR3 sequence: CASSFSGGAGRGETQYF. Written as DNA, the CDR3 is TGTGCCAGCAGCTTCTCCGGCGGGGCAGGCCGCGGGGAGACCCAGTACTTC.

This chain connects TRBV4-3 to TRBJ1-1, with TRBD1 identical over 8 bases. The CDR3 totals 18 residues. Losses at the gene ends were 3 bases for V and 0 bases for J; bases not matched to a gene: 12. CDR1 and CDR2 from the germline V gene are LGHNA and YSLEER. Written as DNA, the CDR3 is TGCGCCAGCAGCCACTTGTTTGACAGGGGAGGGCTGAACACTGAAGCTTTCTTT. Amino acid sequence: CASSHLFDRGGLNTEAFF.

The chain recombines TRBV4-1 with TRBJ1-2; D remains unclear. CDR3 length equals 16 residues. Germline V gene sequence: CDR1 MGHRA, CDR2 YSYEKL. V was pared by 4 bases and J by 2 bases, with 17 bases between. CDR3: CASSRETSLANYGYTF. CDR3 bases: TGCGCCAGCAGCCGAGAGACGAGCCTAGCCAACTATGGCTACACCTTC.

This clonotype has a handful of counts. J is TRBJ2-7 and V is TRBV5-1, with no clear D. Germline loops: CDR1 SGHRS, CDR2 YFSETQ. This CDR3 has 12 amino acids. V lost 4 bases and J 5 bases, leaving 10 bases between the germline ends. CDR3 sequence (DNA): TGCGCCAGCAGCGGTTTTGGGGACGAGCAGTACTTC. This translates into CASSGFGDEQYF.

This chain connects TRBV20-1 to TRBJ2-3, with 8 bases matching TRBD1. Germline V gene lookup returns CDR1 DFQATT and CDR2 SNEGSKA (reference sequence). This CDR3 region has 15 residues. V shed 2 bases, J shed 3 bases, and the junction held 7 bases outside the gene matches. The CDR3 spells CSARIRGRITDTQYF. CDR3 nucleotide sequence: TGCAGTGCTAGAATCAGGGGGCGCATAACAGATACGCAGTATTTT.

The genes are TRBV29-1 and TRBJ1-2; 7 bases line up with TRBD1. Germline-derived CDR1 and CDR2 are SQVTM and ANQGSEA. The ends lost 1 base at V and 4 bases at J; junction bases unmatched: 6. The CDR3 runs to 14 residues. In DNA form, the CDR3 reads TGCAGCGTTGAAGGCCCGGACAGGCCCTATGGCTACACCTTC. It translates to CSVEGPDRPYGYTF.

The J gene is TRBJ1-5, the V gene TRBV6-2 or TRBV6-3; D is undetermined. The CDR3 consists of 16 residues. Per the germline V gene, CDR1 is MNHEY and CDR2 is SVGEGT. V was pared by 5 bases and J by 1 base, with 15 bases between. The CDR3 coding sequence is TGTGCCAGCAGTAACCCCTTGGGGTTGAGCAATCAGCCCCAGCATTTT. This codes for CASSNPLGLSNQPQHF.

This clonotype was counted between two and nine times. This chain connects TRBV20-1 to TRBJ1-2; no definite D call. The CDR3 extends over 12 amino acids. Germline V lookup: CDR1 DFQATT, CDR2 SNEGSKA (reference sequence). V dropped 6 bases and J dropped 3 bases, with 11 bases sitting between them. CDR3 DNA: TGCAGTGCCAACTGGGCAGACTATGGCTACACCTTC. It yields the protein CSANWADYGYTF.

The chain couples TRBV4-3 to TRBJ1-1; D perhaps matches TRBD1 (5 bases). The germline CDR1 and CDR2 sequences are LGHNA and YSLEER. The length of the CDR3 is 15 residues. V was cut by 1 base and J by 5 bases, with 14 bases left in between. The CDR3: CASSQAGAPRTEAFF. CDR3 bases: TGCGCCAGCAGCCAAGCCGGGGCCCCGAGGACTGAAGCTTTCTTT.

This chain links TRBV4-1 with TRBJ2-7; D possibly uses TRBD1 or TRBD2 (5 bases each). The germline CDR1 and CDR2 sequences are MGHRA and YSYEKL. There are 14 residues in the CDR3. The germline V and J ends were trimmed by 8 bases and 2 bases, with 16 bases remaining between them. The CDR3 here is CASAAVGAAYEQYF. The CDR3 DNA reads as TGCGCCAGCGCCGCCGTCGGGGCGGCCTACGAGCAGTACTTC.

This clonotype has more than one count but fewer than ten. V and J are TRBV5-8 and TRBJ2-6; the D gene is possibly TRBD1 (5 bases). Trimming cost V 4 bases and J 2 bases, with 16 bases left between them. CDR1 is SGHTS and CDR2 is YDEGEE in the germline V gene. The CDR3 contains 17 residues. In DNA, the CDR3 is TGTGCCAGCAGCAGCACAGGACGGAAAACTGGGGCCAACGTCCTGACTTTC. Protein product: CASSSTGRKTGANVLTF. Combining the CDR3 with reference TRBV5-8 and TRBJ2-6 gives the whole variable domain EAGVTQSPTHLIKTRGQQATLRCSPISGHTSVYWYQQALGLGLQFLLWYDEGEERNRGNFPPRFSGRQFPNYSSELNVNALELEDSALYLCASSSTGRKTGANVLTFGAGSRLTVL.

The chain carries TRBV9 and TRBJ2-1; the D call may be TRBD1 or TRBD2 (6 bases each). Deletions cut 0 bases from V and 8 bases from J, with 21 bases between. The CDR3 covers 17 residues. Germline V CDR1 and CDR2: SGDLS, YYNGEE. CDR3 residues: CASSVAPGALKGDEQFF. Here the CDR3 DNA reads TGTGCCAGCAGCGTAGCTCCGGGGGCCCTCAAGGGCGATGAGCAGTTCTTC.

The chain links TRBV6-2 or TRBV6-3 to TRBJ1-1, with TRBD1 matching over 9 bases. Looked up from germline, CDR1 is MNHEY and CDR2 is SVGEGT. V lost 5 bases to trimming and J lost 4 bases; unmatched junction nucleotides: 2. The CDR3 contains 13 residues. In nucleotides, the CDR3 is TGTGCCAGCAGTCTACAGGGGGCCACTGAAGCTTTCTTT. Translated: CASSLQGATEAFF.

V is TRBV4-2 and J is TRBJ2-3, with D possibly matching TRBD2 (7 bases). The CDR3 covers 15 residues. V was cut by 3 bases and J by 4 bases, with 14 bases left in between. The germline V gene has CDR1 LGHNA and CDR2 YNFKEQ. Written as DNA, the CDR3 is TGTGCCAGCAGCCACCTAGGGGGGGACGCAGATACGCAGTATTTT. This encodes CASSHLGGDADTQYF.

This clonotype was counted at least ten times. This rearrangement joins TRBV7-2 to TRBJ2-1; no clear D gene. The CDR3 covers 13 residues. CDR1 and CDR2 (germline): SGHTA, FQGNSA. With 7 bases removed from V and 9 bases from J, the gap between germline ends came to 16 bases. Written as DNA, the CDR3 is TGTGCCAGCACCCCATCCAGCTCCGGTGAGCAGTTCTTC. Residues: CASTPSSSGEQFF.

This clonotype turned up a few times. This chain connects TRBV19 to TRBJ2-1; 7 nucleotides match TRBD1. The germline gives CDR1 LNHDA, CDR2 SQIVND (reference sequence). The CDR3 is made up of 16 amino acids. Losses at the gene ends were 3 bases for V and 6 bases for J; bases not matched to a gene: 11. The DNA of the CDR3 is TGTGCCAGTAGTATCCTCACGGGACAGAAACTCAATGAGCAGTTCTTC. Protein product: CASSILTGQKLNEQFF.

This clonotype was observed a handful of times. The CDR3 DNA reads TGTGCCAGCAGTTCAACAGGGACTACTTACGAGCAGTACGTC. The encoded protein is CASSSTGTTYEQYV. The chain combines TRBV6-6 with TRBJ2-7; a possible D gene is TRBD2 (7 bases). This CDR3 has 14 amino acids. V gave up 4 bases and J gave up 4 bases, with 14 bases separating them. Germline CDR1 is MNHNY and CDR2 is SVGAGI (reference sequence).

Comments on this clonotype: A much larger clone differs from this one at a single base, so this may be a read error. V gene TRBV4-3 combines with J gene TRBJ2-5; a weak D match, TRBD1 (5 bases). CDR1 LGHNA and CDR2 YSLEER come from the germline V gene. The CDR3 has 14 amino acids. The CDR3 DNA reads TGCGCCAGCAGCCAAGATGTAGGGGAAGAGGCCCAGTACTTC. Translation gives CASSQDVGEEAQYF.

The rearrangement links TRBV29-1 to TRBJ2-7; D perhaps matches TRBD1 (6 bases). Trimming removed 4 bases from V and 0 bases from J, with 13 bases in between. CDR3 length: 14 residues. Germline V gene sequence: CDR1 SQVTM, CDR2 ANQGSEA. The CDR3 reads CSVAGKDSSYEQYF. CDR3 nucleotides: TGCAGCGTTGCCGGAAAGGACAGCTCCTACGAGCAGTACTTC.

The chain carries TRBV2 and TRBJ2-7; 9 nucleotides match TRBD1. CDR3 size: 15 residues. Looked up from germline, CDR1 is SNHLY and CDR2 is FYNNEI. V lost 0 bases and J lost 3; bases outside the gene matches: 3. CDR3 in DNA: TGTGCCAGCAGTGAAGCGGCGGGACAGGGCTACGAGCAGTACTTC. This translates into CASSEAAGQGYEQYF.

This chain joins TRBV7-8 and TRBJ2-7; D unclear. V was pared by 5 bases and J by 5 bases, with 16 bases between. In germline, CDR1 is SGHVS, CDR2 FQNEAQ. The CDR3 loop spans 14 amino acids. Here the CDR3 reads CASSPEVGINEQYV. CDR3 DNA sequence: TGTGCCAGCAGCCCCGAGGTGGGGATAAACGAGCAGTACGTC.

The J gene is TRBJ2-7, the V gene TRBV7-9, with 7 bases that match TRBD2. V shed 5 bases, J shed 2 bases, and the junction held 12 bases outside the gene matches. The CDR3 loop spans 16 amino acids. Germline-derived CDR1 and CDR2 are SEHNR and FQNEAQ (reference sequence). CDR3 residues: CASSPRGDRRTYEQYF. CDR3 in DNA: TGTGCCAGCAGCCCCCGGGGGGACCGAAGGACCTACGAGCAGTACTTC.

This clonotype was observed a handful of times. The chain combines TRBV5-1 with TRBJ1-1, with no clear D. The CDR3 loop spans 14 amino acids. CDR1 is SGHRS and CDR2 is YFSETQ in the germline V gene. The V gene lost 3 bases and the J gene lost 6 bases, with 15 bases spanning the gap. The CDR3 is CASSSPMGAPEAFF. CDR3 DNA: TGCGCCAGCAGCTCACCCATGGGTGCCCCTGAAGCTTTCTTT.

This clonotype turned up a few times. The rearrangement links TRBV4-1 to TRBJ2-2; D unresolved. Germline-derived CDR1 and CDR2 are MGHRA and YSYEKL. The CDR3 extends over 13 amino acids. V lost 3 bases, J lost 2 bases, and 4 bases lay in between. The CDR3 spells CASSQENTGELFF. The DNA for the CDR3 is TGCGCCAGCAGCCAGGAAAACACCGGGGAGCTGTTTTTT.